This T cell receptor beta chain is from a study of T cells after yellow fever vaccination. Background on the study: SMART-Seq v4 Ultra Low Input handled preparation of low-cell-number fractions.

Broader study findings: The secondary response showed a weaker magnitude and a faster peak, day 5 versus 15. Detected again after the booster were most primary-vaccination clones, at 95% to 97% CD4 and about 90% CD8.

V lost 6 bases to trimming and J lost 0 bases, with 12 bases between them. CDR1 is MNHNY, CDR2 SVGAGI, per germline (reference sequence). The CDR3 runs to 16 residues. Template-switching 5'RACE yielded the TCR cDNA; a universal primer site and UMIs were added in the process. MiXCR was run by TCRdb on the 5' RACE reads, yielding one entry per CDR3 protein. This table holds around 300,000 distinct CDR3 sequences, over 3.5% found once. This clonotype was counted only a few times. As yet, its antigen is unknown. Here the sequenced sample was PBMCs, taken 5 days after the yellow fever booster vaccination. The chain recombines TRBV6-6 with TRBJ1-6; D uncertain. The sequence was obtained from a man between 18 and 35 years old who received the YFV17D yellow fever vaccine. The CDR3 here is CASSPSSSSYNSPLHF. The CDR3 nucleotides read TGTGCCAGCAGCCCCTCATCCAGCTCCTATAATTCACCCCTCCACTTT.